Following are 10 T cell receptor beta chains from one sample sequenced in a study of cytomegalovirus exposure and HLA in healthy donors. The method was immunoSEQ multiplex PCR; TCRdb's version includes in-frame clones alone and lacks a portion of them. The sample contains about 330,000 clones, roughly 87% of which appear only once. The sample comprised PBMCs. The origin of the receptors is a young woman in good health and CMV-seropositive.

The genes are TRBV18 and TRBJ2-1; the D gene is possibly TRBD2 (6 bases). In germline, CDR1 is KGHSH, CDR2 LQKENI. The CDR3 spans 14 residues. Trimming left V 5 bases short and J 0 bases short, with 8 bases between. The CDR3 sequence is CASSMGLSYNEQFF. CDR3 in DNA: TGTGCCAGCTCAATGGGACTCTCCTACAATGAGCAGTTCTTC.

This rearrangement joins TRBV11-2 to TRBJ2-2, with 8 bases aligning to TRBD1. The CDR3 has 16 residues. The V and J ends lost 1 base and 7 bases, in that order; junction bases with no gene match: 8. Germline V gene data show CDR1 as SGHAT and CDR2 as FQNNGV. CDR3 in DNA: TGTGCCAGCAGCTTAGTCAGGACAGGGAGGAACGGGGAGCTGTTTTTT. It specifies CASSLVRTGRNGELFF.

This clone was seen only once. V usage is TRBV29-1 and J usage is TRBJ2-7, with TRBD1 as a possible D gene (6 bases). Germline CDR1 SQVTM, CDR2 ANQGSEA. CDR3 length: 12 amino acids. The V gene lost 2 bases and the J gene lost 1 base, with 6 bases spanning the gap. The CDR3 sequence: CSVEQGSYEQYF. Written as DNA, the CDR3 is TGCAGCGTTGAACAGGGGTCCTACGAGCAGTACTTC.

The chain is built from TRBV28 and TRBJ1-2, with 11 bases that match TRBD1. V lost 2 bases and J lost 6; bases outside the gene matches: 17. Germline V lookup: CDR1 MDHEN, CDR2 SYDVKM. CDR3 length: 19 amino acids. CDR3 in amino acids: CASSLRLTVGQGGSHGYTF. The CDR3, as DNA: TGTGCCAGCAGTTTACGCCTAACAGTGGGACAGGGGGGTTCTCATGGCTACACCTTC.

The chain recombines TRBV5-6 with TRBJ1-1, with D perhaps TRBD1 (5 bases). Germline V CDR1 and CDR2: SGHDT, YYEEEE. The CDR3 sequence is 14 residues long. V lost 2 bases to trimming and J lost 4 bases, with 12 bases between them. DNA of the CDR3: TGTGCCAGCAGCTTTCTGGGGGTTGGCACTGAAGCTTTCTTT. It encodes CASSFLGVGTEAFF.

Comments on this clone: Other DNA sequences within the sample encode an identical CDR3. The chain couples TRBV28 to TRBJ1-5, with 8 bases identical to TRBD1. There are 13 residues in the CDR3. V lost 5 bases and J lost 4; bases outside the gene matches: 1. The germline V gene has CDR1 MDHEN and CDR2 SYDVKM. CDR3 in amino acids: CASSRQGNQPQHF. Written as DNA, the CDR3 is TGTGCCAGCAGTAGACAGGGGAATCAGCCCCAGCATTTT.

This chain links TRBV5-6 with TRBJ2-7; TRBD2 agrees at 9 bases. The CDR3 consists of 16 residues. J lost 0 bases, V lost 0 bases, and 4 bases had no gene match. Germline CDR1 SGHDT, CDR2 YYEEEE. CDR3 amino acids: CASSLDSGSVSYEQYF. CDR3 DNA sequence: TGTGCCAGCAGCTTGGATAGCGGGAGTGTCTCCTACGAGCAGTACTTC.

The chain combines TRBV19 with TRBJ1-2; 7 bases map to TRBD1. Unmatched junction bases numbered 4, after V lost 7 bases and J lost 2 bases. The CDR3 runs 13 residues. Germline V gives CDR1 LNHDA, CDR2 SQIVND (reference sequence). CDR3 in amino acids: CASNRDSNYGYTF. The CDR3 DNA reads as TGTGCCAGTAACAGGGACAGCAACTATGGCTACACCTTC.

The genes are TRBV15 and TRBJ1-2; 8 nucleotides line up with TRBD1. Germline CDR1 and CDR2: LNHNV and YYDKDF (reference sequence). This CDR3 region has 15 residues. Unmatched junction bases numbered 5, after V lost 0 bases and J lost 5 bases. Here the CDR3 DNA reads TGTGCCACCAGCAGAGATACAGGGGGAGGGTATGGCTACACCTTC. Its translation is CATSRDTGGGYGYTF.

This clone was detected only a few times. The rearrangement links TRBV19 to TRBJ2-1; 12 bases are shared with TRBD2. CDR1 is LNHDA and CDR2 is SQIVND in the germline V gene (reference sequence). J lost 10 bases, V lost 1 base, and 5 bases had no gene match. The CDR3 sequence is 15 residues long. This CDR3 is CASSIGGLAGPEQFF. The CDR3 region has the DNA TGTGCCAGTAGTATAGGGGGACTAGCGGGTCCGGAGCAGTTCTTC.